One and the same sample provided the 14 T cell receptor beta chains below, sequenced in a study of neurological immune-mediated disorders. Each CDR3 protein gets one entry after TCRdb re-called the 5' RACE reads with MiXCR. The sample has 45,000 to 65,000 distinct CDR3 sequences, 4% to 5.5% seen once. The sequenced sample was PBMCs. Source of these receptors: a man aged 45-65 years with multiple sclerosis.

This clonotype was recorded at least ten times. The CDR3 sequence: CASNSGPSYEQYF. CDR3 DNA sequence: TGTGCCAGCAATAGCGGGCCATCCTACGAGCAGTACTTC. The chain uses TRBV12-3 or TRBV12-4 and TRBJ2-7; 7 bases agree with TRBD2. The CDR3 is 13 amino acids. Losses at the gene ends were 7 bases for V and 1 base for J; bases not matched to a gene: 4.

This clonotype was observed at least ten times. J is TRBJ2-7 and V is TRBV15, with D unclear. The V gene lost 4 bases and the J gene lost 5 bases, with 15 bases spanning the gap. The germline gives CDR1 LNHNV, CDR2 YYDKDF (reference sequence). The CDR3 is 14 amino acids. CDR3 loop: CATSTPGVLDEQYF. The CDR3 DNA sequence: TGTGCCACCAGCACACCTGGCGTTTTAGACGAGCAGTACTTC.

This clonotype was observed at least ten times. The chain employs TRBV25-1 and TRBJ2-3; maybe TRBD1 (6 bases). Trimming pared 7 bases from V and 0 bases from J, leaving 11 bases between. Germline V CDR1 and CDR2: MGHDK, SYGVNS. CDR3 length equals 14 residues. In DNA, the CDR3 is TGTGCCAGCATGGACAGACTTAGCACAGATACGCAGTATTTT. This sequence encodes CASMDRLSTDTQYF.

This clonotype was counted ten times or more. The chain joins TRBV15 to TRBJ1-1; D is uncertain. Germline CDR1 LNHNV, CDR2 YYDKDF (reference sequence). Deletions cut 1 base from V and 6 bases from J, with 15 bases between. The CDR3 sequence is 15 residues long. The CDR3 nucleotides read TGTGCCACCAGCAGAGGGGTGGGAGTGATTTCTGAAGCTTTCTTT. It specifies CATSRGVGVISEAFF.

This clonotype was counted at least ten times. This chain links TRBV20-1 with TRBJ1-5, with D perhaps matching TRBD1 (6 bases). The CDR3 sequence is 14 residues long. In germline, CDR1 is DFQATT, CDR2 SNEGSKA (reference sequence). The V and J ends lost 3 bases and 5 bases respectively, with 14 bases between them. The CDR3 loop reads CSARGRGADQPQHF. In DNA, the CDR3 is TGCAGTGCTAGGGGGAGGGGGGCTGATCAGCCCCAGCATTTT.

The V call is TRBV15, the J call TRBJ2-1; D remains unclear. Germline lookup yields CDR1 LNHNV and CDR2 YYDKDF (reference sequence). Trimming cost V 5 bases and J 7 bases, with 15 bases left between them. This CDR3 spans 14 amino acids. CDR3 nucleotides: TGTGCCACCAGCCCCCCCGGCAGGAATAATGAGCAGTTCTTC. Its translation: CATSPPGRNNEQFF.

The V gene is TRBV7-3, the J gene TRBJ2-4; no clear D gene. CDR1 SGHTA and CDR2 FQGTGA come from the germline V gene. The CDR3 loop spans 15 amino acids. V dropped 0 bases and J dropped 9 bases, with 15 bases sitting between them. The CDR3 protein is CASSLTGQPLSIQYF. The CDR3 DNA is TGTGCCAGCAGCTTAACGGGCCAGCCCTTAAGCATTCAGTACTTC.

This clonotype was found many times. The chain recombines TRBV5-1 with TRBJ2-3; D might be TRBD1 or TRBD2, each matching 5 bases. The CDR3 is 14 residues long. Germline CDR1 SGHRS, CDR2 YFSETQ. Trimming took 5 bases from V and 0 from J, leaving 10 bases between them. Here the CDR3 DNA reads TGCGCCAGCAGAACCGGGACCAGCACAGATACGCAGTATTTT. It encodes CASRTGTSTDTQYF. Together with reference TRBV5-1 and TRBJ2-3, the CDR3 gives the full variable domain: KAGVTQTPRYLIKTRGQQVTLSCSPISGHRSVSWYQQTPGQGLQFLFEYFSETQRNKGNFPGRFSGRQFSNSRSEMNVSTLELGDSALYLCASRTGTSTDTQYFGPGTRLTVL.

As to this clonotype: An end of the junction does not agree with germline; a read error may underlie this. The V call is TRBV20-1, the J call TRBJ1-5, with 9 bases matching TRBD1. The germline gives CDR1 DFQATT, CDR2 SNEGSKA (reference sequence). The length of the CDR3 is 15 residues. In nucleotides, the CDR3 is TGCAGTGCTATCTCATCAGGGACAGGGACCCAGCCCCAGAATTTT. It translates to CSAISSGTGTQPQNF.

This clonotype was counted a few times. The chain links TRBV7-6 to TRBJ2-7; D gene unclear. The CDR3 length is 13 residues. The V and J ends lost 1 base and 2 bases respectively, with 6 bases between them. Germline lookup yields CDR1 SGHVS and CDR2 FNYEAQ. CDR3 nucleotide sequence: TGTGCCAGCAGCTTAGGGATGGCCTACGAGCAGTACTTC. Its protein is CASSLGMAYEQYF.

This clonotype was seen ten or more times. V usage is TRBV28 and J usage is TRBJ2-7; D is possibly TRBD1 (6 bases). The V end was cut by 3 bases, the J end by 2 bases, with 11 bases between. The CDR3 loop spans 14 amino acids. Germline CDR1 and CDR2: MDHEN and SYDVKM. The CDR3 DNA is TGTGCCAGCAGTTTGACAGGCTATCCCTACGAGCAGTACTTC. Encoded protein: CASSLTGYPYEQYF.

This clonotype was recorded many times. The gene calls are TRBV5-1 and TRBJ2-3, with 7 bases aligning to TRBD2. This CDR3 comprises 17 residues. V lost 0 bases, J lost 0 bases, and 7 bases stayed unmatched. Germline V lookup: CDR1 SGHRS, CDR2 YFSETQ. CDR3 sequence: CASSLARLAGSTDTQYF. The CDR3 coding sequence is TGCGCCAGCAGCTTGGCGCGACTAGCAGGGAGCACAGATACGCAGTATTTT.

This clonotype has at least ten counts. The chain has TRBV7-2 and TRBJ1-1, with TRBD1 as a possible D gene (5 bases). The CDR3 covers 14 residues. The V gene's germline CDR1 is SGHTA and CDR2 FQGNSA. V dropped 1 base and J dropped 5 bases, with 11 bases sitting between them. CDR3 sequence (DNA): TGTGCCAGCAGCTTAGGGCGGGGGTTGACTGAAGCTTTCTTT. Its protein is CASSLGRGLTEAFF.

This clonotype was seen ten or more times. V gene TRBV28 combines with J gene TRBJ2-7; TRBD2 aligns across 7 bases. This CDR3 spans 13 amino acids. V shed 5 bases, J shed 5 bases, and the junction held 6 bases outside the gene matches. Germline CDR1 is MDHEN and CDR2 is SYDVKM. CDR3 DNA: TGTGCCAGCAGTGTTTTGGGGAGGGACGAGCAGTACTTC. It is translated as CASSVLGRDEQYF.